Each of the 16 T cell receptor beta chains below was sequenced from the same sample in a study of blood T cell repertoires in COVID-19. Using immunoSEQ multiplex PCR, the repertoire was profiled, and TCRdb retains in-frame clones only, with some absent. Of about 110,000 clones listed, over 80% were seen once; the top ten hold under 0.85%. Sequencing was carried out using peripheral blood. The source of these receptors is a woman aged 70-85 years with acute or convalescent COVID-19.

The V and J genes are TRBV5-1 and TRBJ2-3, with D possibly matching TRBD1 (6 bases). Germline CDR1 SGHRS, CDR2 YFSETQ. Deletions cut 3 bases from V and 2 bases from J, with 13 bases between. The CDR3 extends over 15 amino acids. The CDR3 reads CASSSAGANTDTQYF. DNA for the CDR3: TGCGCCAGCAGCTCAGCAGGGGCGAACACAGATACGCAGTATTTT.

V is TRBV2 and J is TRBJ1-1; the D is unclear. The germline CDR1 and CDR2 sequences are SNHLY and FYNNEI. Deletions cut 6 bases from V and 0 bases from J, with 11 bases between. This CDR3 spans 14 amino acids. The CDR3 DNA sequence: TGTGCCAGCAGCAGCCTCACAGTGAACACTGAAGCTTTCTTT. Its translation: CASSSLTVNTEAFF.

CDR3 sequence: CASSQVLDRFYGYTF. DNA for the CDR3: TGTGCCAGCAGTCAAGTCCTCGACAGGTTTTATGGCTACACCTTC. The V call is TRBV28, the J call TRBJ1-2; D possibly corresponds to TRBD1 (6 bases). Germline CDR1 reads MDHEN; CDR2 reads SYDVKM. This CDR3 is built from 15 residues. Trimming cost V 5 bases and J 5 bases, with 18 bases left between them.

The chain combines TRBV27 with TRBJ1-5, with 9 nucleotides matching TRBD1. J lost 6 bases, V lost 3 bases, and 6 bases had no gene match. The CDR3 contains 15 residues. The germline V gene encodes CDR1 MNHEY and CDR2 SMNVEV (reference sequence). CDR3 nucleotide sequence: TGTGCCAGCAGTTTTGGGGGACAGGGCGGTCAGCCCCAGCATTTT. This gives the protein CASSFGGQGGQPQHF.

The chain carries TRBV5-4 and TRBJ1-2; D uncertain. The CDR3 has 11 amino acids. V gave up 4 bases and J gave up 5 bases, with 6 bases separating them. In germline, CDR1 is SGHNT, CDR2 YYREEE (reference sequence). The CDR3 DNA is TGTGCCAGCAGCCCAGGATATGGCTACACCTTC. Translated: CASSPGYGYTF. Based on the CDR3 plus reference TRBV5-4 and TRBJ1-2, the full variable domain is ETGVTQSPTHLIKTRGQQVTLRCSSQSGHNTVSWYQQALGQGPQFIFQYYREEENGRGNFPPRFSGLQFPNYSSELNVNALELDDSALYLCASSPGYGYTFGSGTRLTVV.

The CDR3 loop reads CASSADSYSGGYTF. CDR3 coding DNA: TGTGCCAGCAGCGCGGACTCATACTCGGGTGGCTACACCTTC. The chain links TRBV13 to TRBJ1-2; D unresolved. The CDR3 is made up of 14 amino acids. Trimming took 5 bases from V and 7 from J, leaving 17 bases between them. Germline lookup yields CDR1 PRHDT and CDR2 FYEKMQ (reference sequence).

The chain recombines TRBV6-1 with TRBJ1-2; D might be TRBD1 (5 bases). The V end was cut by 2 bases, the J end by 4 bases, with 11 bases between. The length of the CDR3 is 14 residues. Germline V lookup: CDR1 MNHNS, CDR2 SASEGT. The CDR3 DNA sequence: TGTGCCAGCAGTGAACAGACAGCAACCTATGGCTACACCTTC. Protein product: CASSEQTATYGYTF.

The CDR3 region has the DNA TGTGCCAGCAGTGTGACAGGGTACGGTCAGCCCCAGCATTTT. It is translated as CASSVTGYGQPQHF. The V gene is TRBV9, the J gene TRBJ1-5, with TRBD1 identical over 7 bases. The V segment lost 5 bases and the J segment 6 bases; nucleotides outside the gene matches: 8. Germline CDR1 reads SGDLS; CDR2 reads YYNGEE. The CDR3 totals 14 residues.

V and J are TRBV9 and TRBJ2-3; D gene uncertain. CDR3 length equals 14 residues. The V and J ends lost 0 bases and 1 base respectively, with 6 bases between them. From germline, CDR1 is SGDLS and CDR2 YYNGEE. The CDR3 DNA sequence: TGTGCCAGCAGCGTAGGCGAGGGCACAGATACGCAGTATTTT. Its protein is CASSVGEGTDTQYF.

The chain recombines TRBV7-9 with TRBJ2-2; perhaps TRBD2 as D (5 bases). Deletions cut 1 base from V and 6 bases from J, with 15 bases between. The CDR3 consists of 16 residues. CDR1 SEHNR and CDR2 FQNEAQ come from the germline V gene (reference sequence). The CDR3 is CASSLGYGNRSGELFF. In nucleotides, the CDR3 is TGTGCCAGCAGCTTAGGGTACGGGAATCGTTCCGGGGAGCTGTTTTTT. Full variable domain (outside the CDR3, taken from reference TRBV7-9 and TRBJ2-2): DTGVSQNPRHKITKRGQNVTFRCDPISEHNRLYWYRQTLGQGPEFLTYFQNEAQLEKSRLLSDRFSAERPKGSFSTLEIQRTEQGDSAMYLCASSLGYGNRSGELFFGEGSRLTVL.

The chain carries TRBV3-1 (or the pseudogene TRBV3-2) and TRBJ2-1, with 9 bases that match TRBD2. The CDR3 spans 16 residues. Germline CDR1 reads LGHDT; CDR2 reads YNNKEL (reference sequence). V lost 1 base and J lost 4; bases outside the gene matches: 5. The CDR3 DNA reads TGTGCCAGCAGCCAAGGTGCGGGGGGGCCTTACAATGAGCAGTTCTTC. Its protein product is CASSQGAGGPYNEQFF.

This clone was detected only a few times. The chain couples TRBV27 to TRBJ1-2; weak D call: TRBD1 (5 bases). The V end lost 5 bases, the J end lost 1 base, and 23 bases lay between the germline ends. This CDR3 is built from 18 residues. Germline loops: CDR1 MNHEY, CDR2 SMNVEV (reference sequence). The chain's CDR3 is CASSARALTGGINYGYTF. The CDR3 nucleotides read TGTGCCAGCAGTGCCCGTGCTTTGACCGGGGGAATTAACTATGGCTACACCTTC.

This sequence joins TRBV5-1 and TRBJ2-5; 7 positions agree with TRBD2. Germline V lookup: CDR1 SGHRS, CDR2 YFSETQ. This CDR3 contains 13 residues. Losses at the gene ends were 2 bases for V and 3 bases for J; bases not matched to a gene: 1. CDR3 DNA: TGCGCCAGCAGCTTAAGCGGGGAAGAGACCCAGTACTTC. Residues: CASSLSGEETQYF.

The V gene is TRBV6-1, the J gene TRBJ2-7, with 9 bases that match TRBD1. Looked up from germline, CDR1 is MNHNS and CDR2 is SASEGT. This CDR3 is built from 16 residues. The trim removed 0 bases at V and 1 base at J, leaving 4 bases unmatched. This CDR3 is CASSEAKGQGSYEQYF. The CDR3 nucleotides read TGTGCCAGCAGTGAAGCGAAGGGACAGGGTTCCTACGAGCAGTACTTC.

V and J are TRBV6-1 and TRBJ1-3; the match to TRBD1 covers 7 bases. This CDR3 contains 16 residues. V dropped 2 bases and J dropped 3; count of bases not matched to a gene: 7. Germline V gene lookup returns CDR1 MNHNS and CDR2 SASEGT. The CDR3 nucleotides read TGTGCCAGCAGTGAAACGACAGGGTGGGTTGGAAACACCATATATTTT. Translated: CASSETTGWVGNTIYF.

This clone was seen a handful of times. The chain is built from TRBV4-1 and TRBJ2-2; 8 nucleotides agree with TRBD2. The CDR3 spans 16 residues. The germline V gene has CDR1 MGHRA and CDR2 YSYEKL. With V trimmed by 1 base and J by 4 bases, 5 bases remained unmatched. The CDR3 sequence: CASSQAGGAVTGELFF. The CDR3 DNA is TGCGCCAGCAGCCAAGCCGGGGGGGCCGTCACCGGGGAGCTGTTTTTT.